The T cell receptor (beta chain) under discussion was sequenced for a study of spatial heterogeneity in lung cancer. Time point specified: sample taken at primary tumor resection. One entry per CDR3 protein, called by TCRdb with MiXCR from the 5' RACE reads. The sample lists about 15,000 distinct CDR3 sequences, 3.6% occurring once. This clonotype has ten or more counts. The library was prepared for alpha chains; this beta chain is a stray read, so its frequency means little. This CDR3 contains 15 residues. The V end was cut by 4 bases, the J end by 0 bases, with 12 bases between. The germline CDR1 and CDR2 sequences are SEHNR and FQNEAQ (reference sequence).

The receptor's source is a male donor with early-stage non-small cell lung cancer. The J gene is TRBJ1-1, the V gene TRBV7-9; D is possibly TRBD1 (5 bases). Source: normal lung tissue next to the tumor, taken at surgery. Written as DNA, the CDR3 is TGTGCCAGCAGCTCAGGACAACTAATGAACACTGAAGCTTTCTTT. This codes for CASSSGQLMNTEAFF.